What follows are 7 T cell receptor beta chains derived from one specimen sequenced in a study of OX40 agonist ivuxolimab in advanced cancers. Sequencing was performed with immunoSEQ multiplex PCR; in TCRdb, only in-frame clones are kept and a portion is missing. This table has 40,000 to 50,000 clones, around 80% appearing once. The sequencing used CD4+ or CD8+ T cells sorted from blood, collected in a trial of the OX40 agonist ivuxolimab. The receptors were gathered from an adult with an advanced solid tumor such as melanoma, head and neck, liver or kidney cancer.

The V call is TRBV28, the J call TRBJ2-7; 7 nucleotides match TRBD1. The CDR3 length is 16 residues. Germline CDR1 and CDR2: MDHEN and SYDVKM. V gave up 4 bases and J gave up 8 bases; unmatched junction bases: 17. CDR3 bases: TGTGCCAGCAGTTCTTTACACATAACAGGGGATTATAAGCAGTACTTC. Translated: CASSSLHITGDYKQYF.

CDR3 coding DNA: TGCGCCAGCAGCCTAGCTTCGCGGGGTCCCTACGAGCAGTACTTC. Translation: CASSLASRGPYEQYF. This rearrangement joins TRBV4-3 to TRBJ2-7; perhaps TRBD2 as D (6 bases). CDR1 LGHNA and CDR2 YSLEER come from the germline V gene. V lost 4 bases and J 2 bases, leaving 15 bases between the germline ends. CDR3 length: 15 residues.

J is TRBJ2-7 and V is TRBV6-5; TRBD2 matches 14 bases. From germline, CDR1 is MNHEY and CDR2 SVGAGI. V lost 4 bases, J lost 12 bases, and 8 bases stayed unmatched. This CDR3 has 14 amino acids. The CDR3 region has the DNA TGTGCCAGCAGTTCAGCCGGGACTAGCGGGAGTGGGTACTTC. Residues: CASSSAGTSGSGYF.

V usage is TRBV4-2 and J usage is TRBJ2-1; 10 positions match TRBD2. J gave up 0 bases and V 0 bases, and 2 bases lay outside the gene matches. CDR3 length equals 17 residues. Per the germline V gene, CDR1 is LGHNA and CDR2 is YNFKEQ. CDR3 in DNA: TGTGCCAGCAGCCAAGATAGCGGGAGGAGCTCCTACAATGAGCAGTTCTTC. Translating gives CASSQDSGRSSYNEQFF.

CDR3 sequence: CASRSLNTEAFF. The DNA for the CDR3 is TGTGCCAGCAGGAGCCTGAACACTGAAGCTTTCTTT. The chain uses TRBV2 and TRBJ1-1; D not resolved. Trimming removed 6 bases at V and 0 bases at J, with 5 bases between. The CDR3 length is 12 residues. Germline V gene data show CDR1 as SNHLY and CDR2 as FYNNEI.

The CDR3 coding sequence is TGTGCCTGGAGTTCAGGGGTGGCTGAAGCTTTCTTT. Encoded protein: CAWSSGVAEAFF. This chain connects TRBV30 to TRBJ1-1; a weak D match, TRBD1 (6 bases). Trimming removed 2 bases from V and 6 bases from J, with 10 bases in between. The CDR3 length is 12 residues. Germline loops: CDR1 GTSNPN, CDR2 SVGIG (reference sequence).

This clone was observed a single time. The chain has TRBV2 and TRBJ2-3, with unresolved D. Between the trimmed V and J ends, which lost 1 base and 0 bases, there was a span of 11 bases. This CDR3 comprises 16 residues. Germline values: CDR1 SNHLY, CDR2 FYNNEI. The CDR3 DNA reads as TGTGCCAGCAGTGAAGGTCCCATATATAGCACAGATACGCAGTATTTT. Residues: CASSEGPIYSTDTQYF.